The 6 T cell receptor beta chains presented below share a single source sample, sequenced in a study of shared clonotypes between healthy human individuals. Terminally differentiated effector memory CD45RA+ cells were left out of the naive CD8 fraction, which was CD45RO-negative and positively selected for CCR7. Sequencing used immunoSEQ multiplex PCR; TCRdb keeps in-frame clones, though not all of them. The profile covers approximately 590,000 clones, with 95% to 96% appearing a single time and around 0.097% taken by the ten largest. Sequencing was done on a sample of naive CD8+ T cells sorted from blood. All receptors come from a woman in her thirties in good health.

CDR3 in DNA: TGTGCCAGCAGAATTCGGTCCTACTACTCCTACGAGCAGTACTTC. This translates into CASRIRSYYSYEQYF. The rearrangement uses TRBV28 and TRBJ2-7; D unclear. CDR1 is MDHEN, CDR2 SYDVKM, per germline. V was pared by 6 bases and J by 0 bases, with 15 bases between. The CDR3 runs to 15 residues. The full variable domain, rest sourced from reference TRBV28 and TRBJ2-7, is DVKVTQSSRYLVKRTGEKVFLECVQDMDHENMFWYRQDPGLGLRLIYFSYDVKMKEKGDIPEGYSVSREKKERFSLILESASTNQTSMYLCASRIRSYYSYEQYFGPGTRLTVT.

The chain employs TRBV12-5 and TRBJ1-1; D perhaps matches TRBD1 (5 bases). Trimming stripped 7 bases from V and 8 bases from J, with 17 bases between. Germline V gene lookup returns CDR1 LGHNT and CDR2 FRNRAP. The CDR3 sequence is 13 residues long. The CDR3 is CASARGTFSEAFF. The CDR3 nucleotides are TGTGCTAGTGCCAGAGGGACTTTTAGCGAAGCTTTCTTT. The whole variable domain, filled in from reference TRBV12-5 and TRBJ1-1, reads DARVTQTPRHKVTEMGQEVTMRCQPILGHNTVFWYRQTMMQGLELLAYFRNRAPLDDSGMPKDRFSAEMPDATLATLKIQPSEPRDSAVYFCASARGTFSEAFFGQGTRLTVV.

The V call is TRBV19, the J call TRBJ1-2; 8 bases map to TRBD1. The CDR3 length is 15 residues. From germline, CDR1 is LNHDA and CDR2 SQIVND (reference sequence). The J segment lost 3 bases and the V segment lost 4 bases, leaving 7 bases of the junction unmatched. The chain's CDR3 is CASSRPVQGDYGYTF. CDR3 DNA sequence: TGTGCCAGTAGTAGACCCGTACAGGGGGACTATGGCTACACCTTC.

CDR3 residues: CATSGLAGSEQYF. DNA of the CDR3: TGTGCCACCTCCGGACTAGCGGGGAGTGAGCAGTACTTC. The rearrangement links TRBV15 to TRBJ2-7; TRBD2 matches at 12 bases. The germline CDR1 and CDR2 sequences are LNHNV and YYDKDF (reference sequence). The V segment lost 8 bases and the J segment 7 bases; nucleotides outside the gene matches: 6. The CDR3 consists of 13 residues.

The chain joins TRBV28 to TRBJ2-1; 7 bases map to TRBD2. Germline CDR1 MDHEN, CDR2 SYDVKM. CDR3 length: 15 residues. V lost 7 bases to trimming and J lost 1 base; unmatched junction nucleotides: 7. CDR3 sequence (DNA): TGTGCCAGCACTCTCGGGAGGACTTCCTACAATGAGCAGTTCTTC. It is translated as CASTLGRTSYNEQFF.

The chain employs TRBV27 and TRBJ2-7, with a tentative D call TRBD1 (6 bases). Germline CDR1 reads MNHEY; CDR2 reads SMNVEV (reference sequence). This CDR3 is 16 amino acids long. The V gene lost 8 bases and the J gene lost 4 bases, with 24 bases spanning the gap. CDR3 region: CASHEIGGASPYEQYF. The CDR3, as DNA: TGTGCCAGCCACGAAATTGGGGGCGCCTCCCCTTACGAGCAGTACTTC.